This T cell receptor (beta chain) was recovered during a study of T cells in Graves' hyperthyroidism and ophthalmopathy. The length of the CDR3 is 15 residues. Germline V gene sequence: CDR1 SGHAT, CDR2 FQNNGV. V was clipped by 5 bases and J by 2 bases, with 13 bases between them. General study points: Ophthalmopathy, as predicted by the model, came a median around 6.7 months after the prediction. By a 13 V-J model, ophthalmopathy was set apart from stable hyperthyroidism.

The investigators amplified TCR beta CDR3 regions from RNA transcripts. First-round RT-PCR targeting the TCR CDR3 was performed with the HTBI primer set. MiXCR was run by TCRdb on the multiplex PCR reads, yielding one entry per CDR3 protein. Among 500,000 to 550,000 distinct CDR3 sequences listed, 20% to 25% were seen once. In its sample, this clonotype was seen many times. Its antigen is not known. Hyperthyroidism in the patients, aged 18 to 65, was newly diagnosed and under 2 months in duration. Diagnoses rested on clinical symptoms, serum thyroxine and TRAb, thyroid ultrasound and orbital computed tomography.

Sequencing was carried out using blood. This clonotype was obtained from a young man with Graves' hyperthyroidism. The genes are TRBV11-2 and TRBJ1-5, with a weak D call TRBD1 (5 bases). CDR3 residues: CASSPQGWGNQPQHF. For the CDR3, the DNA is TGTGCCAGCAGCCCGCAGGGATGGGGCAATCAGCCCCAGCATTTT.